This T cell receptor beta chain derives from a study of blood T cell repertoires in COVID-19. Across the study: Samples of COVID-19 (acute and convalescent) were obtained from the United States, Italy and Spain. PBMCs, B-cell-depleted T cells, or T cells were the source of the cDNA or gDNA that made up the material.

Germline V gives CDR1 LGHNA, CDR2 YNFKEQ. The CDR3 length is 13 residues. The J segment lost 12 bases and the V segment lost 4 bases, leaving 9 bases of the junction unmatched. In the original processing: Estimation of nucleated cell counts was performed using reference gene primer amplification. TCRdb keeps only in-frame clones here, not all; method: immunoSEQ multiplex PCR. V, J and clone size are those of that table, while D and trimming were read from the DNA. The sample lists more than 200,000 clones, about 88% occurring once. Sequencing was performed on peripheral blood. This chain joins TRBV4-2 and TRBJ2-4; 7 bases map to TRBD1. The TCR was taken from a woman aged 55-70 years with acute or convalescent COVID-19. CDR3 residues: CASSLTGDEAQYF. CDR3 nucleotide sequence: TGTGCCAGCAGCCTTACAGGGGATGAGGCTCAGTACTTC.